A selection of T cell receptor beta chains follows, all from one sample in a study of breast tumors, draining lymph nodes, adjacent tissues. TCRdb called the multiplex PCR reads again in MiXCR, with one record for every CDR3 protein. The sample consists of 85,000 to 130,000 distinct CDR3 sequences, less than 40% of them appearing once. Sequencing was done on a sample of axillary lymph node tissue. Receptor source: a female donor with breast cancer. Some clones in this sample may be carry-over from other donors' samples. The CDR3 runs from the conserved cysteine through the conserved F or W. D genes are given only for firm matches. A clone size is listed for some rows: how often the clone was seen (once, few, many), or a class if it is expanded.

CDR3 DNA: NA
CDR3 protein: CASSFYICSAGTSGDYEQYF
V gene: TRBV11-1
J gene: TRBJ2-7
D gene: NA
clone size: NA

CDR3 DNA: TGTGCCAGCACCCGACCGGGACAGGGAATTTACGAGCAGTACTTC
CDR3 protein: CASTRPGQGIYEQYF
V gene: TRBV25-1
J gene: TRBJ2-7
D gene: TRBD1
clone size: many

CDR3 DNA: TGTGCCACCAGTGATTTGTGGCTCCCGGGCTCCTACAATGAGCAGTTCTTC
CDR3 protein: CATSDLWLPGSYNEQFF
V gene: TRBV24-1
J gene: TRBJ2-1
D gene: NA
clone size: many

CDR3 DNA: TGTGCCGGCAGCTCCCGGGAACGGGAGCCCTTTTTACAAGAGACCCAGTACTTC
CDR3 protein: CAGSSREREPFLQETQYF
V gene: TRBV13
J gene: TRBJ2-5
D gene: NA
clone size: NA

CDR3 DNA: TGTGCCAGCACCGCAGATTCGGGCACTGAAGCTTTCTTT
CDR3 protein: CASTADSGTEAFF
V gene: TRBV12-3/TRBV12-4
J gene: TRBJ1-1
D gene: NA
clone size: few

CDR3 DNA: TGCAGTGCTAGAGAACAGGGGTTCGTTTCACCCCTCCACTTT
CDR3 protein: CSAREQGFVSPLHF
V gene: TRBV20-1
J gene: TRBJ1-6
D gene: TRBD1
clone size: many

CDR3 DNA: TGCGCCAGCAGCTGGGGGGCGCGAACGAACACCGGGGAGCTGTTTTTT
CDR3 protein: CASSWGARTNTGELFF
V gene: TRBV5-1
J gene: TRBJ2-2
D gene: NA
clone size: many

CDR3 DNA: TGTGCCAGCAGCTTAACGGGGGGGGTCTACAATGAGCAGTTCTTC
CDR3 protein: CASSLTGGVYNEQFF
V gene: TRBV7-3
J gene: TRBJ2-1
D gene: TRBD2
clone size: few

CDR3 DNA: TGTGCCAGCGGCTACAGGGGGCATCAGCCCCAGCATTTT
CDR3 protein: CASGYRGHQPQHF
V gene: TRBV2
J gene: TRBJ1-5
D gene: TRBD1
clone size: many

CDR3 DNA: TGTGCATTGGAGTGGGGGGGAGGCGAAAAACTGTTTTTC
CDR3 protein: CALEWGGGEKLFF
V gene: TRBV30
J gene: TRBJ1-4
D gene: NA
clone size: NA

CDR3 DNA: TGTGCCAGCTCCCCCCCAGCGTCAGATACGCAGTATTTT
CDR3 protein: CASSPPASDTQYF
V gene: TRBV18
J gene: TRBJ2-3
D gene: NA
clone size: many

CDR3 DNA: TGTGCCAGCAGACCCGGGACAGTCAATCAGCCCCAGCATTTT
CDR3 protein: CASRPGTVNQPQHF
V gene: TRBV6-6
J gene: TRBJ1-5
D gene: TRBD1
clone size: many

CDR3 DNA: TGTGCCAGCAGTCACGGGGGCCGTCAGCCCCAGCATTTT
CDR3 protein: CASSHGGRQPQHF
V gene: TRBV6-2/TRBV6-3
J gene: TRBJ1-5
D gene: NA
clone size: many

CDR3 DNA: TGTGCCAGCAGTTACTCCCGGGGACTGGGCAATCAGCCCCAGCATTTT
CDR3 protein: CASSYSRGLGNQPQHF
V gene: TRBV6-5
J gene: TRBJ1-5
D gene: NA
clone size: many

CDR3 DNA: TGTGCCAGCAGCCCTAAGTCCGCCTACAATGAGCAGTTCTTC
CDR3 protein: CASSPKSAYNEQFF
V gene: TRBV4-2
J gene: TRBJ2-1
D gene: NA
clone size: many

CDR3 DNA: TGCGCCAGCAGCTTGGAAGGAGGACTGTACAATGAGCAGTATTTT
CDR3 protein: CASSLEGGLYNEQYF
V gene: TRBV5-1
J gene: TRBJ2-3
D gene: NA
clone size: once

CDR3 DNA: TGTGCCAGCAGTTTAAGGCACGCTGGAAACACCATATATTTT
CDR3 protein: CASSLRHAGNTIYF
V gene: TRBV12-3/TRBV12-4
J gene: TRBJ1-3
D gene: NA
clone size: many

CDR3 DNA: TGTGCCAGCAGTCCTCCGACAGGAACCGGGGCCAACGTCCTGACTTTC
CDR3 protein: CASSPPTGTGANVLTF
V gene: TRBV6-5
J gene: TRBJ2-6
D gene: NA
clone size: NA

CDR3 DNA: TGCGCCAGCAGCCAAGGGAAGCCTAGCGGGAGCCTGAGGAATGAGCAGTTCTTC
CDR3 protein: CASSQGKPSGSLRNEQFF
V gene: TRBV4-1
J gene: TRBJ2-1
D gene: TRBD2
clone size: many

CDR3 DNA: TGTGCCAGCAGCTTAGGGCAGGGGGGTTACAATGAGCAGTTCTTC
CDR3 protein: CASSLGQGGYNEQFF
V gene: TRBV7-6
J gene: TRBJ2-1
D gene: NA
clone size: many